The rows below give T cell receptor beta chains drawn from one sample of a study of CD4 T cells in relation to SARS-CoV-2 and coronaviruses. What these receptors recognize is not known. Sequenced by immunoSEQ multiplex PCR; TCRdb stores in-frame clones only, minus some. The data hold about 26,000 clones, with roughly four fifths observed a single time. Material for sequencing was CD4+ T cells from PBMCs, cultured in vitro. Every receptor here comes from a human donor in good health. The CDR3 runs from the conserved cysteine through the conserved F or W. The order of the fields is V gene, D gene, clone size, J gene, CDR3 DNA, CDR3 protein. D genes are given only for firm matches. Some rows mark clone size as missing; the rest say once, few, many or name a class of expanded clone.

>TRBV20-1|TRBD2|.|TRBJ2-7
TGCAGTGCTAGTGAATTTAGCGGGTTGTCGGGTTACGAGCAGTACTTC
CSASEFSGLSGYEQYF
>TRBV5-1|.|.|TRBJ2-1
TGCGCCAGCAGCTTCGGGGCAGGGAGAAATGAGCAGTTCTTC
CASSFGAGRNEQFF
>TRBV6-5|.|.|TRBJ2-7
TGTGCCAGCAGTTACTCCCCCGTGCACGAGCAGTACTTC
CASSYSPVHEQYF
>TRBV7-6|TRBD1|once|TRBJ1-2
TGTGCCAGCAGCCCCAGCTCTGGGGGGACAGGGGTATCAGGCTACACCTTC
CASSPSSGGTGVSGYTF
>TRBV5-4|.|.|TRBJ1-5
TGTGCCAGCAGCTTGGATCGGCAGGCATTGCAGCCCCAGCATTTT
CASSLDRQALQPQHF
>TRBV3-1/TRBV3-2|.|.|TRBJ2-2
TGTGCCAGCAGCCAAGTGGACCACAACACCGGGGAGCTGTTTTTT
CASSQVDHNTGELFF
>TRBV4-2|TRBD1|.|TRBJ1-1
TGTGCCAGCAGCCAAGATACAGGGGATACTGAAGCTTTCTTT
CASSQDTGDTEAFF
>TRBV19|.|.|TRBJ2-6
TGTGCCAGTAGTGTTTTAGGGCCCGGGGCCAACGTCCTGACTTTC
CASSVLGPGANVLTF
>TRBV29-1|.|few|TRBJ1-2
TGCAGCGTTGAAGATAAAGTAGGGTGGGGCTACACCTTC
CSVEDKVGWGYTF
>TRBV18|TRBD1|.|TRBJ1-3
TGTGCCAGCTCACCGGCACAGGGGGCTGGAAACACCATATATTTT
CASSPAQGAGNTIYF
>TRBV18|.|.|TRBJ1-5
TGTGCCAGCTCACCAACGGGGGCAAAGAATCAGCCCCAGCATTTT
CASSPTGAKNQPQHF
>TRBV5-6|TRBD1|.|TRBJ1-5
TGTGCCAGCAGGTCCCGGGACAGCCCGAATCAGCCCCAGCATTTT
CASRSRDSPNQPQHF
>TRBV6-5|.|.|TRBJ1-5
TGTGCCAGCAGGGCGTCAGGGAGGTTTCAGCCCCAGCATTTT
CASRASGRFQPQHF
>TRBV6-2/TRBV6-3|.|once|TRBJ1-1
TGTGCCAGCAGTTACCAGGTGATGAACACTGAAGCTTTCTTT
CASSYQVMNTEAFF
>TRBV18|.|.|TRBJ1-6
TGTGCCAGCTCACCAGGGGAGGGAATCGGTGACTCACCCCTCCACTTT
CASSPGEGIGDSPLHF
>TRBV28|TRBD1|.|TRBJ2-1
TGTGCCAGCCTCCGACAGGGCACTGGGAATGAGCAGTTCTTC
CASLRQGTGNEQFF
>TRBV19|TRBD1|once|TRBJ1-5
TGTGCCAGTAGTGGCGGGACAGGGGGTTTGAGCAATCAGCCCCAGCATTTT
CASSGGTGGLSNQPQHF
>TRBV6-5|TRBD1|.|TRBJ2-3
TGTGCCAGCAGTCGACAGGGGCTGGGGCCAGATACGCAGTATTTT
CASSRQGLGPDTQYF
>TRBV11-3|.|once|TRBJ2-2
TGTGCCAGCAGTTCCAGAAGCCTGAGTACCGGGGAGCTGTTTTTT
CASSSRSLSTGELFF
>TRBV28|.|.|TRBJ2-2
TGTGCCAGCAGTTTGGGCCAGTACACCGGGGAGCTGTTTTTT
CASSLGQYTGELFF
>TRBV6-5|.|.|TRBJ1-2
TGTGCCAGCAGTTACCGGGACAACCGACTTTATGGCTACACCTTC
CASSYRDNRLYGYTF
>TRBV9|TRBD2|.|TRBJ2-7
TGTGCCAGCAGCGTTGTTCGGCGGGGGTGGTCGTACGAGCAGTACTTC
CASSVVRRGWSYEQYF
>TRBV6-5|TRBD1|.|TRBJ2-3
TGTGCCAGCAGTTCGCAATACAGGGGAGATACGCAGTATTTT
CASSSQYRGDTQYF
>TRBV3-1/TRBV3-2|.|.|TRBJ2-7
TGTGCCAGCAGCCCCCAGGGGCTCATGTACGAGCAGTACTTC
CASSPQGLMYEQYF
>TRBV12-5|.|.|TRBJ1-6
TGTGCTAGTGGTTTGGGACAGGTACGTAATTCACCCCTCCACTTT
CASGLGQVRNSPLHF
>TRBV6-1|TRBD2|.|TRBJ2-7
TGTGCCAGCAGTGAAGATGGTAGCGGGGGCTACGAGCAGTACTTC
CASSEDGSGGYEQYF
>TRBV6-5|.|.|TRBJ1-5
TGTGCCAGCAGTTATAGGCTGAAGGGAGGGCCCCAGCATTTT
CASSYRLKGGPQHF
>TRBV28|.|.|TRBJ2-2
TGTGCCAGCAGTCTTAACACCGGGGAGCTGTTTTTT
CASSLNTGELFF
>TRBV4-3|.|.|TRBJ1-4
TGCGCCAGCAGCCAAGAAGGAACAGGGAATGAAAAACTGTTTTTT
CASSQEGTGNEKLFF
>TRBV12-3/TRBV12-4|.|.|TRBJ1-4
TGTGCCAGCAGTCTTTGGGGGGAAAAACTGTTTTTT
CASSLWGEKLFF
>TRBV4-3|TRBD1|once|TRBJ1-5
TGCGCCAGCAGCCAAGGGACAGGCCTTAGCAATCAGCCCCAGCATTTT
CASSQGTGLSNQPQHF
>TRBV19|.|once|TRBJ1-1
TGTGCCAGTAGTATCTCACAGGCCTTGAACACTGAAGCTTTCTTT
CASSISQALNTEAFF
>TRBV6-1|TRBD1|.|TRBJ1-3
TGTGCCAGCAGTGAAGGATTGGGCAGGGGGCGAGGAAACACCATATATTTT
CASSEGLGRGRGNTIYF
>TRBV5-1|.|.|TRBJ2-5
TGCGCCAGCAGCTTGTGGACAGAACAAGAGACCCAGTACTTC
CASSLWTEQETQYF
>TRBV4-1|TRBD2|once|TRBJ2-5
TGCGCCAGCAGCCTAGGACTAGCGGGAGTGGGGGGGGTACGAGAGACCCAGTACTTC
CASSLGLAGVGGVRETQYF
>TRBV7-2|TRBD1|.|TRBJ2-2
TGTGCCAGCAGCCTTAGACAGGGCGCCGGGGAGCTGTTTTTT
CASSLRQGAGELFF
>TRBV10-3|.|few|TRBJ1-2
TGTGCCATCAATGGGGGGGCAAGAGGCTACACCTTC
CAINGGARGYTF
>TRBV6-4|.|few|TRBJ2-5
TGTGCCACCGAGGGAGGAGGGACCCAGTACTTC
CATEGGGTQYF
>TRBV5-1|.|.|TRBJ1-4
TGCGCCAGCAGCTGGACCGGGGGGTTCGATGAAAAACTGTTTTTT
CASSWTGGFDEKLFF
>TRBV27|.|.|TRBJ2-3
TGTGCCAGCAGTTACTCGGGGATACTGGATACGCAGTATTTT
CASSYSGILDTQYF
>TRBV7-9|.|.|TRBJ2-7
TGTGCCAGCAGCTTAGCGACTAGTGGATACTCCTACGAGCAGTACTTC
CASSLATSGYSYEQYF